Listed here are 6 T cell receptor beta chains from one sample, sequenced in a study of blood T cell repertoires in COVID-19. Profiling relied on immunoSEQ multiplex PCR, and the TCRdb table lists in-frame clones only, not all of them. This sample has about 140,000 clones, with 65% to 90% found just once. Sample: peripheral blood. The source of these receptors is a human donor in a cohort sampled during active COVID-19.

The sample holds one count of this clone. The chain employs TRBV14 and TRBJ2-5; D uncertain. Germline values: CDR1 SGHDN, CDR2 FVKESK. The CDR3 spans 13 residues. Trimming removed 1 base at V and 5 bases at J, with 8 bases between. CDR3 bases: TGTGCCAGCAGCCAAGTGAGGTGGGAGACCCAGTACTTC. This sequence encodes CASSQVRWETQYF.

This clone is a singleton in its sample. The rearrangement links TRBV25-1 to TRBJ2-5; D perhaps matches TRBD2 (6 bases). Germline V gene data show CDR1 as MGHDK and CDR2 as SYGVNS. V lost 5 bases and J lost 2, with 12 bases in between. The CDR3 runs to 14 residues. The CDR3 protein is CASSPLGGQETQYF. The CDR3 DNA sequence: TGTGCCAGCAGTCCCCTCGGGGGACAAGAGACCCAGTACTTC.

This clone occurred a few times. The genes are TRBV6-5 and TRBJ2-7; a possible D gene is TRBD2 (6 bases). Germline CDR1 reads MNHEY; CDR2 reads SVGAGI. V was clipped by 5 bases and J by 0 bases, with 14 bases between them. This CDR3 comprises 15 residues. The CDR3 loop is CASSTPGLNSYEQYF. CDR3 in DNA: TGTGCCAGCAGTACCCCGGGACTTAACTCCTACGAGCAGTACTTC.

The chain links TRBV7-2 to TRBJ1-2, with 9 nucleotides matching TRBD1. Germline V gives CDR1 SGHTA, CDR2 FQGNSA. The length of the CDR3 is 14 residues. With 7 bases clipped from V and 4 bases from J, the junction kept 7 bases outside the gene matches. This CDR3 reads CASTPQTGGYGYTF. The CDR3 DNA sequence: TGTGCCAGCACCCCCCAGACAGGGGGCTATGGCTACACCTTC.

This clone turned up a few times. V and J are TRBV2 and TRBJ2-7; D perhaps matches TRBD1 (5 bases). CDR1 SNHLY and CDR2 FYNNEI come from the germline V gene. The CDR3 sequence is 15 residues long. Trimming removed 7 bases at V and 6 bases at J, with 22 bases between. This chain's CDR3 is CASIPRPQLRGEQYF. CDR3 coding DNA: TGTGCCAGCATCCCCCGCCCGCAGCTAAGGGGCGAGCAGTACTTC.

The chain combines TRBV4-3 with TRBJ1-1; TRBD1 matches at 7 bases. The CDR3 has 13 amino acids. Trimming at V came to 4 bases and at J to 5 bases, leaving 4 bases not matched to a gene. The V gene's germline CDR1 is LGHNA and CDR2 YSLEER. The CDR3 DNA follows: TGCGCCAGCAGCCGGCAGACAGGGACTGAAGCTTTCTTT. Protein: CASSRQTGTEAFF.